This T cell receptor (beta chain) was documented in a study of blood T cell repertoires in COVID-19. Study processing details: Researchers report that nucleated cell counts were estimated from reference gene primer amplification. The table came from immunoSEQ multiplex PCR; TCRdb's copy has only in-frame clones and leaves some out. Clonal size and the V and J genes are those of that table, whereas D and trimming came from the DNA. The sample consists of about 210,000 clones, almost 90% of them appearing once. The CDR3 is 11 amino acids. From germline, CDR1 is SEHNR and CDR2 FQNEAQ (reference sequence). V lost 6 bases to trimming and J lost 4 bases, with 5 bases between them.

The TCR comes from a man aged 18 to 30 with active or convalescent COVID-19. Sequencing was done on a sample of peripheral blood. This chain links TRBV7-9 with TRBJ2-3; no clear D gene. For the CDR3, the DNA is TGTGCCAGCAGTCAATCAGATACGCAGTATTTT. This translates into CASSQSDTQYF.